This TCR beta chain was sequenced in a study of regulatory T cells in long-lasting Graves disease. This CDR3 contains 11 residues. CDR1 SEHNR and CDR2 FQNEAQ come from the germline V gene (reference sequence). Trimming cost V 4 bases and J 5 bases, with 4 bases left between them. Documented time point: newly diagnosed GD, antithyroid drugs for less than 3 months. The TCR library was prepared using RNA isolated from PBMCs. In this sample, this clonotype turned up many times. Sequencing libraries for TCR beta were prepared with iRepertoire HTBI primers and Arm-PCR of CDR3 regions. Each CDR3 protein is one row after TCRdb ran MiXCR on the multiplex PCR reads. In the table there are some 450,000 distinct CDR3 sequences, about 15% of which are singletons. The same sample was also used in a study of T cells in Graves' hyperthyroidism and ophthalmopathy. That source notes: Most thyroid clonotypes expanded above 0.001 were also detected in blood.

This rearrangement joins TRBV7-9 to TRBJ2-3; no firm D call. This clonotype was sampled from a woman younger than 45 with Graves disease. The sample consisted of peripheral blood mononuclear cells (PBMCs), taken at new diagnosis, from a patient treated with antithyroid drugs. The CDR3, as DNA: TGTGCCAGCAGCTACCAAGATACGCAGTATTTT. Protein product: CASSYQDTQYF.